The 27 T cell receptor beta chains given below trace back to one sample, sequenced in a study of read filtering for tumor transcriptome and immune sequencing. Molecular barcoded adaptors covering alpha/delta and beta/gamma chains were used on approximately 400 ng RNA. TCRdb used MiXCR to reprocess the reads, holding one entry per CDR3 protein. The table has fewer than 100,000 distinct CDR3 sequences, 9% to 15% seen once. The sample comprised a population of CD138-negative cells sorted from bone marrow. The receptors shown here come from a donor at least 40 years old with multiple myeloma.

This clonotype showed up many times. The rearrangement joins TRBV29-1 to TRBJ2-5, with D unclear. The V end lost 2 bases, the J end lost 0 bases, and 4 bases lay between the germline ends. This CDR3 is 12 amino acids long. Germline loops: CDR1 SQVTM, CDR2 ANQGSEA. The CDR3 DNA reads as TGCAGCGTTGAACTAAACCAAGAGACCCAGTACTTC. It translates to CSVELNQETQYF.

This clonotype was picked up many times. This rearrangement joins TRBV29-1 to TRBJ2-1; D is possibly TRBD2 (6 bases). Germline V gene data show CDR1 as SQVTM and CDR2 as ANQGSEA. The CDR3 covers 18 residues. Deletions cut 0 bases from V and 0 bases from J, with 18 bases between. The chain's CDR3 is CSVEEGGFGESSYNEQFF. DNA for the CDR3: TGCAGCGTTGAAGAGGGGGGTTTTGGGGAAAGCTCCTACAATGAGCAGTTCTTC.

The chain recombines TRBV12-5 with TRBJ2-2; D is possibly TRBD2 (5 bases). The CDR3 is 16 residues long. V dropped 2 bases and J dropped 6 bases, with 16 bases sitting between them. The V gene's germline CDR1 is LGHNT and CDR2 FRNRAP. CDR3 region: CASGLIWWESSGELFF. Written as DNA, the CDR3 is TGTGCTAGTGGTTTGATATGGTGGGAGAGCTCCGGGGAGCTGTTTTTT.

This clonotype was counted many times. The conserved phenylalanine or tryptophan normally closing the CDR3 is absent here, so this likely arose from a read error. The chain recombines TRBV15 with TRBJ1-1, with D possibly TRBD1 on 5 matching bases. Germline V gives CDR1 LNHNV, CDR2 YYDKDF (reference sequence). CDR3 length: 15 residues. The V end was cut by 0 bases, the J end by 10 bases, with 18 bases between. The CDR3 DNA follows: TGTGCCACCAGCAGAGATCACGGGGCAGCCTTGCGAGCTTTCTCT. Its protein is CATSRDHGAALRAFS.

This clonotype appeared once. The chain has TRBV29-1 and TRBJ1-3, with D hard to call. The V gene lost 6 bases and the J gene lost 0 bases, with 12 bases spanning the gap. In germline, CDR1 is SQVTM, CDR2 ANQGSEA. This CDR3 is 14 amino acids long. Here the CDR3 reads CSVDQGSSGNTIYF. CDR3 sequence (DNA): TGCAGCGTAGATCAAGGGAGCTCTGGAAACACCATATATTTT.

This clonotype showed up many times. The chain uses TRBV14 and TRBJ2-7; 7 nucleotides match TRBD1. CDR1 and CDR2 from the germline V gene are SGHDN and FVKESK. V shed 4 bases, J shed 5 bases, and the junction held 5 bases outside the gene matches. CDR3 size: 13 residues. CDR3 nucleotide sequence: TGTGCCAGCAGCCGACAGGGATTAAACGAGCAGTACTTC. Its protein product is CASSRQGLNEQYF.

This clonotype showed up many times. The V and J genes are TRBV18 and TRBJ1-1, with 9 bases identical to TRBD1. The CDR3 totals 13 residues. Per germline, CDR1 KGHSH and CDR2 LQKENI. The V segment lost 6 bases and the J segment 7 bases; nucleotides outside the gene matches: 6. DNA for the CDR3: TGTGCCAGCTCTTCCGGGACAGGGTATGAAGCTTTCTTT. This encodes CASSSGTGYEAFF.

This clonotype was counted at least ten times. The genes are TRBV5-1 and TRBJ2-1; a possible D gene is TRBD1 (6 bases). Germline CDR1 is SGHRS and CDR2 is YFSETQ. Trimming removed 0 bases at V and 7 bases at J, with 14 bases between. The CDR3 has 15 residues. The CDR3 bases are TGCGCCAGCAGCTTGGCGCAGGGGTCCGGGAATGAGCAGTTCTTC. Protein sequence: CASSLAQGSGNEQFF.

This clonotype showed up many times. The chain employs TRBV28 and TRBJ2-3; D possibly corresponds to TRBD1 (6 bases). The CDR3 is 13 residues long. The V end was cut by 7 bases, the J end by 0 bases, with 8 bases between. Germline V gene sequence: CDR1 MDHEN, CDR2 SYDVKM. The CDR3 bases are TGTGCCAGCAAAGGGACAAGCACAGATACGCAGTATTTT. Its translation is CASKGTSTDTQYF.

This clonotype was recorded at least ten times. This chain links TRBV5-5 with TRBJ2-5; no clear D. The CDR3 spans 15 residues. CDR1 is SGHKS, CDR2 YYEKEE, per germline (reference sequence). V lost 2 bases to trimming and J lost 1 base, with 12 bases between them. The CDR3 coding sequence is TGTGCCAGCAGCTTAATACGGCAGGCCCAAGAGACCCAGTACTTC. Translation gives CASSLIRQAQETQYF.

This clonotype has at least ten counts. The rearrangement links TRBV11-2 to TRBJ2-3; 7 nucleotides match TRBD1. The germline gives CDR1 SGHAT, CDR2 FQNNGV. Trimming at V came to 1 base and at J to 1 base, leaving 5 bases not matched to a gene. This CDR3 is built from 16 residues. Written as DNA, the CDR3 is TGTGCCAGCAGCTTAGGAGGGGGCTTCGGCACAGATACGCAGTATTTT. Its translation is CASSLGGGFGTDTQYF.

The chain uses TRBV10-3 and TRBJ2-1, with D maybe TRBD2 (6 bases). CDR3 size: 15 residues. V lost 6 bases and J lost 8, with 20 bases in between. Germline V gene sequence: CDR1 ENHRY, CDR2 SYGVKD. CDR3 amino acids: CAIRSGTEATDEQFF. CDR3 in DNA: TGTGCCATCAGGTCCGGGACTGAAGCTACGGATGAGCAGTTCTTC.

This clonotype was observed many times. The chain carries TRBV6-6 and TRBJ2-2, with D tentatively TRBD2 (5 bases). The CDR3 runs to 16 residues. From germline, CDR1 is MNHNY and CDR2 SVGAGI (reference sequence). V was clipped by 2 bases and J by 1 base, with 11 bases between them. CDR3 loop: CASSYDPGRNTGELFF. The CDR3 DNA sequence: TGTGCCAGCAGTTACGATCCGGGGAGGAACACCGGGGAGCTGTTTTTT.

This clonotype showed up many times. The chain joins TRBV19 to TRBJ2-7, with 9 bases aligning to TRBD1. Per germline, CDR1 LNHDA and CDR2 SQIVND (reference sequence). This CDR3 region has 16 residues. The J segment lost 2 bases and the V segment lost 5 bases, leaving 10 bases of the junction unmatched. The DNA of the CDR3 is TGTGCCAGTAGTCCCTCGGGGACAGGGAGGCCCTACGAGCAGTACTTC. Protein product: CASSPSGTGRPYEQYF.

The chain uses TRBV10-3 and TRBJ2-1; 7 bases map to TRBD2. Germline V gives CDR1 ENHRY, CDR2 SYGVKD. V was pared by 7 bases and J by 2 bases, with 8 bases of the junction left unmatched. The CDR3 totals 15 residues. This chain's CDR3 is CAITSSGSTYNEQFF. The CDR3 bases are TGTGCCATCACCTCTAGCGGTTCAACCTACAATGAGCAGTTCTTC.

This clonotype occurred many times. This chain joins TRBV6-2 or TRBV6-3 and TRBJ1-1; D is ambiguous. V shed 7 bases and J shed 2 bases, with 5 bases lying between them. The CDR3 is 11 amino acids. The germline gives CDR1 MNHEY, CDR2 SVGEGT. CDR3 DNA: TGTGCCAGCACTTTCAACACTGAAGCTTTCTTT. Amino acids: CASTFNTEAFF.

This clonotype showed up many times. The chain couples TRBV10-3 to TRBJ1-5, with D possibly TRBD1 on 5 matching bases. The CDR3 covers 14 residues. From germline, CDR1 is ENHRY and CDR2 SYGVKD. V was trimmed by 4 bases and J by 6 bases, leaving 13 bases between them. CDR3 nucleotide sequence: TGTGCCATCAGTGCCGGGGGTGGGCGTCAGCCCCAGCATTTT. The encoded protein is CAISAGGGRQPQHF.

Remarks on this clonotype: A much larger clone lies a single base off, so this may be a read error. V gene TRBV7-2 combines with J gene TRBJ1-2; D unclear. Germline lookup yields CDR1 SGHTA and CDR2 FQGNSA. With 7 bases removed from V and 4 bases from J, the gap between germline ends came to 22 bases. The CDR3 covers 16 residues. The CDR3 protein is CASTPGGRPGGYGYTF. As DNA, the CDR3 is TGTGCCAGCACCCCCGGTGGGAGGCCGGGCGGCTATGGCTACACCTTC.

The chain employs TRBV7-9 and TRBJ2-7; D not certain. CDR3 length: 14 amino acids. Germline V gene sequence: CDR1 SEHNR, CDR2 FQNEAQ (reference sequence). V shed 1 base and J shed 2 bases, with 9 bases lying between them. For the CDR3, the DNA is TGTGCCAGCAGCTTAGGCGGTCCTGCCTACGAGCAGTACTTC. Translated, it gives CASSLGGPAYEQYF.

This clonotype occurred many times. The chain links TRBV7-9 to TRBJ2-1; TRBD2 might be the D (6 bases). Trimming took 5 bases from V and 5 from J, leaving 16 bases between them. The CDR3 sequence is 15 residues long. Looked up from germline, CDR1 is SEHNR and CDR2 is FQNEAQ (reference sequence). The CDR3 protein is CASSPRETANNEQFF. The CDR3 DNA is TGTGCCAGCAGCCCCCGGGAGACGGCAAACAATGAGCAGTTCTTC.

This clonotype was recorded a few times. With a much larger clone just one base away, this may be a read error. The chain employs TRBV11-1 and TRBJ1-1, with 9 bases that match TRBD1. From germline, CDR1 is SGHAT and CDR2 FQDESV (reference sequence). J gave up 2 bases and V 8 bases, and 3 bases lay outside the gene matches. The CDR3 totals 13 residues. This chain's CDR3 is CASQGQGNTEAFF. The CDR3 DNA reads TGTGCCAGCCAGGGACAGGGAAACACTGAAGCTTTCTTT. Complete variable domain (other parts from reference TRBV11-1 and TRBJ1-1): EAEVAQSPRYKITEKSQAVAFWCDPISGHATLYWYRQILGQGPELLVQFQDESVVDDSQLPKDRFSAERLKGVDSTLKIQPAELGDSAMYLCASQGQGNTEAFFGQGTRLTVV.

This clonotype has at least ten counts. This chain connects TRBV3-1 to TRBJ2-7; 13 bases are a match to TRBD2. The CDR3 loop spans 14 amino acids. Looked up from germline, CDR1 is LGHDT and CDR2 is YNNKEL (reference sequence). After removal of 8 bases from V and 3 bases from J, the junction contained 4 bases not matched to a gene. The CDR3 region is CASARTSGSYEQYF. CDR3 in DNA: TGTGCCAGCGCCCGGACTAGCGGGAGCTACGAGCAGTACTTC.

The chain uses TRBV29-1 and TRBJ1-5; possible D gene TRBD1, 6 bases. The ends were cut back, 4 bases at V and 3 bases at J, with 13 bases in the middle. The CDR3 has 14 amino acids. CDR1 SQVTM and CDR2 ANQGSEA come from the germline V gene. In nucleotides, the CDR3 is TGCAGCGTTGCACAGGGAAACGACAATCAGCCCCAGCATTTT. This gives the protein CSVAQGNDNQPQHF.

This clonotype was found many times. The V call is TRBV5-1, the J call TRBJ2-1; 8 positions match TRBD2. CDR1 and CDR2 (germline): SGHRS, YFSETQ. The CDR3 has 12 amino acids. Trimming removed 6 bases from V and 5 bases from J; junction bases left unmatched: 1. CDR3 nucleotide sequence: TGCGCCAGCAATAGCGGGAACAATGAGCAGTTCTTC. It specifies CASNSGNNEQFF.

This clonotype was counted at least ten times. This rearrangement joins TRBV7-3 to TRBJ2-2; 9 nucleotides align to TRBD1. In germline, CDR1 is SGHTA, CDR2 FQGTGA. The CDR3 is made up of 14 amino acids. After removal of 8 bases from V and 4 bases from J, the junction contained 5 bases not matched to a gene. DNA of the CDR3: TGTGCCAGCTCCCGGGACAGGGCCACCGGGGAGCTGTTTTTT. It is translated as CASSRDRATGELFF.

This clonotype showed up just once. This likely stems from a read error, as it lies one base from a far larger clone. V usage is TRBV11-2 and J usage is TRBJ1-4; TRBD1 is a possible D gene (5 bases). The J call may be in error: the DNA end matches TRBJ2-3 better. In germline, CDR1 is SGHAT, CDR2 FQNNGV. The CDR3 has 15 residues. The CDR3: CASSLMTEPTDAQYF. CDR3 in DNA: TGTGCCAGCAGCTTAATGACAGAGCCCACAGATGCGCAGTATTTT.

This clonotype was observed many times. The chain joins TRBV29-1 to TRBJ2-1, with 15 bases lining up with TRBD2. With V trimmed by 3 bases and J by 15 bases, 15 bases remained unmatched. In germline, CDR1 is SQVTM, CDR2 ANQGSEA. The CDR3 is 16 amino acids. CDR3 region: CSVDPPGTSGRLGGFF. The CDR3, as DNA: TGCAGCGTTGACCCACCAGGGACTAGCGGGAGGCTGGGGGGGTTCTTC.